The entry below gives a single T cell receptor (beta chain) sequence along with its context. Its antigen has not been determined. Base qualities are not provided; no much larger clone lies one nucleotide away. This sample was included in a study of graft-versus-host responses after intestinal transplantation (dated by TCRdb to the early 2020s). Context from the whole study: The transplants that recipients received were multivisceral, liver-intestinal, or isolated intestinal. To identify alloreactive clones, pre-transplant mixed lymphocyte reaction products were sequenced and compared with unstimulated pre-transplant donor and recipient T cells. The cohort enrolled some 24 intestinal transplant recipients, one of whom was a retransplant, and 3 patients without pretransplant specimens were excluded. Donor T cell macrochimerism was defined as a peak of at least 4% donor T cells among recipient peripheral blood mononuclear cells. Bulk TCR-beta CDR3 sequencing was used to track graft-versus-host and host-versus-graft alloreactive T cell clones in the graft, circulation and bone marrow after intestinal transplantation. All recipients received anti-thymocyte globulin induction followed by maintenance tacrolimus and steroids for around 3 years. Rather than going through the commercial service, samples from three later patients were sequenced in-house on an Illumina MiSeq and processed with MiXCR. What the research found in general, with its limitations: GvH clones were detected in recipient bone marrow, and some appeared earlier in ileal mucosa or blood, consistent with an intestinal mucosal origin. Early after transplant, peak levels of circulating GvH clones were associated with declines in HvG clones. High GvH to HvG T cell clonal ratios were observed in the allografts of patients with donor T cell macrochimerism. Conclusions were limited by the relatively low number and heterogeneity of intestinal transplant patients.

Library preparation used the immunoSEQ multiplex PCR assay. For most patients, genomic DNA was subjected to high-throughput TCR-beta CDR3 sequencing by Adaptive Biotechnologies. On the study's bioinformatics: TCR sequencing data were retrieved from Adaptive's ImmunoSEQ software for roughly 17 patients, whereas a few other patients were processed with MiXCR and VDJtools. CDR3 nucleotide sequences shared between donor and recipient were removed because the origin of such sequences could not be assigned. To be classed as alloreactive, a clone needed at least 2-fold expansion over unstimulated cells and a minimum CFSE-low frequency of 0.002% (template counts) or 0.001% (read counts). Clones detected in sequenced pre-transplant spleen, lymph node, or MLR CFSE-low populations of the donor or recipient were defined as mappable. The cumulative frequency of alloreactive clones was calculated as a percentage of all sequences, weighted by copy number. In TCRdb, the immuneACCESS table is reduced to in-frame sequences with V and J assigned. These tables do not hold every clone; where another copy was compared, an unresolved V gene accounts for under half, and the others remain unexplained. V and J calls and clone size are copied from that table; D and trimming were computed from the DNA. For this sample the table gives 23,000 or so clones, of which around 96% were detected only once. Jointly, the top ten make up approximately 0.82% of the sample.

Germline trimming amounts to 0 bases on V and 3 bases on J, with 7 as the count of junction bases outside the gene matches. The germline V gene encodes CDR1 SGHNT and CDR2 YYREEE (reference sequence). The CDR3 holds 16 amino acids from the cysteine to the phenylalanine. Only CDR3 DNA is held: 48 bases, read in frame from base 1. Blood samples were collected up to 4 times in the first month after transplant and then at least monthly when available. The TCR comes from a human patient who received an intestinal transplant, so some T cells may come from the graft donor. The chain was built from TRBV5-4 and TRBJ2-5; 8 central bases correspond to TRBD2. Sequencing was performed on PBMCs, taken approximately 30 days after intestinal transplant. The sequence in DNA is TGTGCCAGCAGCTTGGTGCCACGGGGGGGCGAAGAGACCCAGTACTTC. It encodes CASSLVPRGGEETQYF.